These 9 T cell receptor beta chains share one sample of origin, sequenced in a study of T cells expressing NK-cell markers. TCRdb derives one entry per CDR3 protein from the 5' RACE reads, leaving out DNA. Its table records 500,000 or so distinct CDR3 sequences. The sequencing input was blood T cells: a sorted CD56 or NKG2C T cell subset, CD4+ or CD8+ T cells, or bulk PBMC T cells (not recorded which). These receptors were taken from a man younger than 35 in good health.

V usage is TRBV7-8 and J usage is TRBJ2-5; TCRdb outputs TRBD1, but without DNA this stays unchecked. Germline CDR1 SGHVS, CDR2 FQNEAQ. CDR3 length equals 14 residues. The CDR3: CASSLAIRQGDQYF.

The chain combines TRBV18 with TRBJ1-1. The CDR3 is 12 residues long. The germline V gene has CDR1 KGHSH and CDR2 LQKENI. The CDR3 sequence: CASSPLGAEAFF.

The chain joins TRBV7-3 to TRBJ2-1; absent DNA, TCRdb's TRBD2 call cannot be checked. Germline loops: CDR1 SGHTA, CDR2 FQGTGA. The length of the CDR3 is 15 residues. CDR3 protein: CASSLSGIPYNEQFF.

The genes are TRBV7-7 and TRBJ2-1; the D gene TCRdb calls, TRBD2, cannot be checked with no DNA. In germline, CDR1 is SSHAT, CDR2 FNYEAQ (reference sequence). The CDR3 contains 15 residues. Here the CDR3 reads CASSRGSTGYNEQFF.

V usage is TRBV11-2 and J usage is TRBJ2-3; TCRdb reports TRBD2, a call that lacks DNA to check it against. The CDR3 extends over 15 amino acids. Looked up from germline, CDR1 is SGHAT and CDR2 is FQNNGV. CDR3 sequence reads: CASSPSPGQGDTQYF. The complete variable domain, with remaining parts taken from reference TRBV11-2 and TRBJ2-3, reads EAGVAQSPRYKIIEKRQSVAFWCNPISGHATLYWYQQILGQGPKLLIQFQNNGVVDDSQLPKDRFSAERLKGVDSTLKIQPAKLEDSAVYLCASSPSPGQGDTQYFGPGTRLTVL.

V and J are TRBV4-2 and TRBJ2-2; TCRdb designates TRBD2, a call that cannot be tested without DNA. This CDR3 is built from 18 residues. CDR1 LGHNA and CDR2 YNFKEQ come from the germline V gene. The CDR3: CASSQDLTSGTNTGELFF.

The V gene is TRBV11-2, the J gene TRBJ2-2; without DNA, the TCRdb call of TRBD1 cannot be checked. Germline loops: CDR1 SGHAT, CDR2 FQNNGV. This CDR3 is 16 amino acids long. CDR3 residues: CASSLGQVGLTGELFF. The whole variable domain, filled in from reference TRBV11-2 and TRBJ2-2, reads EAGVAQSPRYKIIEKRQSVAFWCNPISGHATLYWYQQILGQGPKLLIQFQNNGVVDDSQLPKDRFSAERLKGVDSTLKIQPAKLEDSAVYLCASSLGQVGLTGELFFGEGSRLTVL.

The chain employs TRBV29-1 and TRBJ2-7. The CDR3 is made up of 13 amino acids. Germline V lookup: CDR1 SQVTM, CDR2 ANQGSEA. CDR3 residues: CSVGHQRSYEQYF.

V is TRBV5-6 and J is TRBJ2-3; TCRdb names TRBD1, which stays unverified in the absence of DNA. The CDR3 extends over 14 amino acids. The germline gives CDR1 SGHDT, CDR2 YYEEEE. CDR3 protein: CASSEDRRTDTQYF.